This passage covers 31 T cell receptor beta chains from one sample sequenced in a study of cytomegalovirus exposure and HLA in healthy donors. Researchers ran the PCR with 60 Vbeta and 13 Jbeta primers. Assay used: immunoSEQ multiplex PCR; TCRdb lists only in-frame clones, some missing. This table has roughly 67,000 clones, roughly 80% appearing once. Material: PBMCs. The receptors come from a woman in her twenties or thirties in good health and CMV-seronegative.

In its sample, this clone was seen a few times. The rearrangement joins TRBV28 to TRBJ1-1; a possible D gene is TRBD1 (5 bases). V shed 10 bases and J shed 12 bases, with 18 bases lying between them. CDR1 MDHEN and CDR2 SYDVKM come from the germline V gene. The CDR3 has 11 residues. The chain's CDR3 is CATFSAAGTFF. CDR3 DNA: TGTGCCACCTTTTCGGCGGCAGGGACTTTCTTT.

The chain recombines TRBV19 with TRBJ2-6, with a tentative D call TRBD2 (5 bases). Germline loops: CDR1 LNHDA, CDR2 SQIVND (reference sequence). The V end lost 4 bases, the J end lost 0 bases, and 10 bases lay between the germline ends. The CDR3 consists of 16 residues. Written as DNA, the CDR3 is TGTGCCAGTAGTACGGACTCCTACTCTGGGGCCAACGTCCTGACTTTC. Its protein is CASSTDSYSGANVLTF.

V usage is TRBV11-2 and J usage is TRBJ1-2, with unresolved D. The CDR3 totals 14 residues. Between the trimmed V and J ends, which lost 0 bases and 0 bases, there was a span of 5 bases. CDR1 is SGHAT and CDR2 is FQNNGV in the germline V gene. In DNA, the CDR3 is TGTGCCAGCAGCTTAGATAGTCCTAACTATGGCTACACCTTC. Its translation is CASSLDSPNYGYTF.

The chain combines TRBV5-1 with TRBJ1-1, with TRBD1 matching 10 bases. After removal of 4 bases from V and 0 bases from J, the junction contained 9 bases not matched to a gene. This CDR3 is built from 17 residues. From germline, CDR1 is SGHRS and CDR2 YFSETQ. CDR3 region: CASSHGTGAALNTEAFF. Here the CDR3 DNA reads TGCGCCAGCAGCCACGGGACAGGGGCCGCCTTGAACACTGAAGCTTTCTTT.

V and J are TRBV6-4 and TRBJ2-7; a possible D gene is TRBD2 (5 bases). The CDR3 runs to 14 residues. Trimming stripped 0 bases from V and 6 bases from J, with 12 bases between. Looked up from germline, CDR1 is MRHNA and CDR2 is SNTAGT. The CDR3 loop reads CASSDSSGVGEQYF. CDR3 in DNA: TGTGCCAGCAGTGACTCTTCCGGGGTGGGCGAGCAGTACTTC.

The J gene is TRBJ1-1, the V gene TRBV7-2, with D possibly being TRBD1 (6 bases). Trimming left V 5 bases short and J 7 bases short, with 20 bases between. The CDR3 consists of 15 residues. CDR1 is SGHTA, CDR2 FQGNSA, per germline. DNA for the CDR3: TGTGCCAGCAGCCGAACCGGGACACGACGCTTTGAAGCTTTCTTT. This codes for CASSRTGTRRFEAFF.

The V call is TRBV27, the J call TRBJ2-3; no reliable D call. The CDR3 length is 11 residues. The V and J ends lost 9 bases and 4 bases respectively, with 8 bases between them. Germline V gene data show CDR1 as MNHEY and CDR2 as SMNVEV (reference sequence). The CDR3 is CASRVADTQYF. DNA for the CDR3: TGTGCCAGTAGAGTCGCAGATACGCAGTATTTT.

This sequence joins TRBV6-5 and TRBJ1-2, with 11 nucleotides matching TRBD1. The CDR3 sequence is 15 residues long. Germline V gives CDR1 MNHEY, CDR2 SVGAGI. V gave up 6 bases and J gave up 4 bases; unmatched junction bases: 7. CDR3 DNA: TGTGCCAGCAGGGATGGACAGGGGGCCGGCTATGGCTACACCTTC. Amino acid sequence: CASRDGQGAGYGYTF.

CDR3: CASSGSGNQPQHF. The CDR3 coding sequence is TGTGCCAGCAGTGGGTCAGGGAACCAGCCCCAGCATTTT. The gene calls are TRBV6-1 and TRBJ1-5; tentative D call: TRBD1 (5 bases). Trimming removed 4 bases at V and 7 bases at J, with 11 bases between. CDR1 and CDR2 from the germline V gene are MNHNS and SASEGT. The CDR3 has 13 amino acids.

This chain uses TRBV28 with TRBJ1-3, with D perhaps TRBD1 (5 bases). This CDR3 is built from 13 residues. Looked up from germline, CDR1 is MDHEN and CDR2 is SYDVKM. V was cut by 10 bases and J by 3 bases, with 13 bases left in between. Here the CDR3 reads CATNVGLGNTIYF. CDR3 coding DNA: TGTGCCACCAATGTGGGGCTTGGAAACACCATATATTTT.

This chain uses TRBV5-4 with TRBJ1-2; D perhaps matches TRBD1 (5 bases). The CDR3 length is 15 residues. Trimming shortened V by 4 bases and J by 3 bases, and 16 bases separated the two germline ends. Germline loops: CDR1 SGHNT, CDR2 YYREEE (reference sequence). The chain's CDR3 is CASSTPKGAYYGYTF. The CDR3 DNA follows: TGTGCCAGCAGCACACCGAAAGGGGCATACTATGGCTACACCTTC.

V usage is TRBV7-9 and J usage is TRBJ1-1, with D maybe TRBD1 (6 bases). V was pared by 4 bases and J by 4 bases, with 16 bases between. Germline V lookup: CDR1 SEHNR, CDR2 FQNEAQ (reference sequence). The CDR3 contains 15 residues. The CDR3 DNA sequence: TGTGCCAGCAGCTCGGACAGCCCTGGGGGCACTGAAGCTTTCTTT. It translates to CASSSDSPGGTEAFF.

The V and J genes are TRBV6-4 and TRBJ2-1; 16 nucleotides agree with TRBD2. V gave up 0 bases and J gave up 2 bases; unmatched junction bases: 4. In germline, CDR1 is MRHNA, CDR2 SNTAGT. The CDR3 has 19 amino acids. The CDR3 protein is CASSDSLGLAGGPYNEQFF. As DNA, the CDR3 is TGTGCCAGCAGTGACTCCCTGGGACTAGCGGGGGGGCCCTACAATGAGCAGTTCTTC.

The V and J genes are TRBV10-1 and TRBJ1-3; unclear D gene. Trimming took off 1 base at V and 4 bases at J, with 8 bases between the two ends. The CDR3 covers 14 residues. CDR1 WNHNN and CDR2 SYGVQD come from the germline V gene (reference sequence). DNA for the CDR3: TGCGCCAGCAGTGAGTTTGTTTCGGGAAACACCATATATTTT. Its translation: CASSEFVSGNTIYF.

The chain joins TRBV2 to TRBJ1-6; D perhaps matches TRBD1 (5 bases). The germline CDR1 and CDR2 sequences are SNHLY and FYNNEI. The CDR3 is 16 residues long. Trimming left V 2 bases short and J 9 bases short, with 17 bases between. The CDR3 region is CASSELAGGQGSPLHF. The CDR3 DNA is TGTGCCAGCAGTGAACTGGCCGGGGGTCAGGGTTCACCCCTCCACTTT.

The J gene is TRBJ1-5, the V gene TRBV7-8; D is perhaps TRBD1 (5 bases). V lost 5 bases to trimming and J lost 0 bases, with 11 bases between them. In germline, CDR1 is SGHVS, CDR2 FQNEAQ. The CDR3 has 15 amino acids. CDR3 nucleotide sequence: TGTGCCAGCAGCGCGACAGTTAATAGCAATCAGCCCCAGCATTTT. Residues: CASSATVNSNQPQHF. Full variable domain (rest looked up from reference TRBV7-8 and TRBJ1-5): GAGVSQSPRYKVAKRGQDVALRCDPISGHVSLFWYQQALGQGPEFLTYFQNEAQLDKSGLPSDRFFAERPEGSVSTLKIQRTQQEDSAVYLCASSATVNSNQPQHFGDGTRLSIL.

V and J are TRBV5-4 and TRBJ1-2; 8 bases agree with TRBD1. Trimming cost V 4 bases and J 2 bases; bases outside gene matches: 4. This CDR3 has 14 amino acids. Germline loops: CDR1 SGHNT, CDR2 YYREEE (reference sequence). CDR3 in amino acids: CASSRDRQNYGYTF. Here the CDR3 DNA reads TGTGCCAGCAGCCGGGACAGGCAAAACTATGGCTACACCTTC.

In its sample, this clone was seen a few times. The V gene is TRBV7-2, the J gene TRBJ2-3; tentative D call: TRBD2 (5 bases). CDR1 is SGHTA and CDR2 is FQGNSA in the germline V gene. The V end was cut by 5 bases, the J end by 4 bases, with 13 bases between. This CDR3 spans 14 amino acids. This CDR3 reads CASSRRAGADTQYF. The DNA of the CDR3 is TGTGCCAGCAGCCGTAGGGCCGGGGCAGATACGCAGTATTTT. Variable domain in full (rest from reference TRBV7-2 and TRBJ2-3): GAGVSQSPSNKVTEKGKDVELRCDPISGHTALYWYRQSLGQGLEFLIYFQGNSAPDKSGLPSDRFSAERTGGSVSTLTIQRTQQEDSAVYLCASSRRAGADTQYFGPGTRLTVL.

This clone has just one count. The genes are TRBV7-6 and TRBJ2-7; 8 nucleotides agree with TRBD1. This CDR3 is built from 14 residues. Germline CDR1 SGHVS, CDR2 FNYEAQ. The V segment lost 1 base and the J segment 2 bases; nucleotides outside the gene matches: 1. As DNA, the CDR3 is TGTGCCAGCAGCTTAGGACAGGGGACCTACGAGCAGTACTTC. This codes for CASSLGQGTYEQYF. Full variable domain (remainder filled in from reference TRBV7-6 and TRBJ2-7): GAGVSQSPRYKVTKRGQDVALRCDPISGHVSLYWYRQALGQGPEFLTYFNYEAQQDKSGLPNDRFSAERPEGSISTLTIQRTEQRDSAMYRCASSLGQGTYEQYFGPGTRLTVT.

This clone has only one observation. The chain couples TRBV28 to TRBJ1-1; no reliable D call. Trimming took off 7 bases at V and 4 bases at J, with 19 bases between the two ends. This CDR3 is built from 15 residues. The V gene's germline CDR1 is MDHEN and CDR2 SYDVKM. DNA for the CDR3: TGTGCCAGCACCCTCCCCACATCGCCCATCACTGAAGCTTTCTTT. Its translation: CASTLPTSPITEAFF.

This chain links TRBV28 with TRBJ2-3, with 7 nucleotides matching TRBD1. The CDR3 runs 16 residues. Germline V gene data show CDR1 as MDHEN and CDR2 as SYDVKM. V lost 4 bases, J lost 5 bases, and 12 bases stayed unmatched. The CDR3 coding sequence is TGTGCCAGCAGTTCTACCGCCACAGGGGCGAGAGATACGCAGTATTTT. Translating it yields CASSSTATGARDTQYF.

V gene TRBV27 combines with J gene TRBJ1-6, with 8 bases identical to TRBD1. CDR3 length: 15 amino acids. The germline CDR1 and CDR2 sequences are MNHEY and SMNVEV (reference sequence). V lost 3 bases, J lost 8 bases, and 6 bases stayed unmatched. The CDR3, as DNA: TGTGCCAGCAGTTTTTCGACAGGGGAGGATTCACCCCTCCACTTT. Translation: CASSFSTGEDSPLHF.

The V gene is TRBV11-2, the J gene TRBJ2-1, with 7 bases aligning to TRBD1. V lost 0 bases to trimming and J lost 4 bases; unmatched junction nucleotides: 9. Germline V lookup: CDR1 SGHAT, CDR2 FQNNGV. This CDR3 has 17 residues. CDR3 DNA sequence: TGTGCCAGCAGCTTAGATTTGTTCCAGGGGGAATACAATGAGCAGTTCTTC. Translation: CASSLDLFQGEYNEQFF.

CDR3 region: CASSRGGVVDEQFF. CDR3 sequence (DNA): TGTGCCAGCAGCCGCGGCGGGGTCGTGGATGAGCAGTTCTTC. The genes are TRBV28 and TRBJ2-1; tentative D call: TRBD2 (6 bases). CDR1 MDHEN and CDR2 SYDVKM come from the germline V gene. Trimming shortened V by 6 bases and J by 8 bases, and 17 bases separated the two germline ends. This CDR3 has 14 amino acids. The whole variable domain, filled in from reference TRBV28 and TRBJ2-1, reads DVKVTQSSRYLVKRTGEKVFLECVQDMDHENMFWYRQDPGLGLRLIYFSYDVKMKEKGDIPEGYSVSREKKERFSLILESASTNQTSMYLCASSRGGVVDEQFFGPGTRLTVL.

The chain joins TRBV5-5 to TRBJ2-5; D is unclear. The V gene lost 0 bases and the J gene lost 1 base, with 7 bases spanning the gap. This CDR3 is 14 amino acids long. In germline, CDR1 is SGHKS, CDR2 YYEKEE (reference sequence). The CDR3 DNA reads TGTGCCAGCAGCTTGGGCCTAATCCAAGAGACCCAGTACTTC. Its protein product is CASSLGLIQETQYF.

The chain joins TRBV5-1 to TRBJ1-1; 9 bases are shared with TRBD1. The CDR3 consists of 15 residues. The V and J ends lost 1 base and 1 base, in that order; junction bases with no gene match: 2. Germline V gene data show CDR1 as SGHRS and CDR2 as YFSETQ. CDR3 protein: CASSLTGGANTEAFF. Here the CDR3 DNA reads TGCGCCAGCAGCTTGACAGGGGGCGCGAACACTGAAGCTTTCTTT.

The rearrangement uses TRBV6-5 and TRBJ2-7, with D possibly being TRBD1 (7 bases). The CDR3 extends over 15 amino acids. Germline CDR1 MNHEY, CDR2 SVGAGI. Deletions cut 0 bases from V and 1 base from J, with 10 bases between. The CDR3 coding sequence is TGTGCCAGCAGTTACTCGGCAGGGGGGTCCTACGAGCAGTACTTC. It is translated as CASSYSAGGSYEQYF.

V gene TRBV15 combines with J gene TRBJ1-4; TRBD1 matches at 8 bases. Germline V gene sequence: CDR1 LNHNV, CDR2 YYDKDF (reference sequence). The junction had 7 bases not matched to a gene; V was cut back by 5 bases and J by 5 bases. This CDR3 is built from 15 residues. The CDR3 region is CATSLHRGRNEKLFF. CDR3 coding DNA: TGTGCCACCAGCCTCCACAGGGGGAGGAATGAAAAACTGTTTTTT. The full variable domain, rest sourced from reference TRBV15 and TRBJ1-4, is DAMVIQNPRYQVTQFGKPVTLSCSQTLNHNVMYWYQQKSSQAPKLLFHYYDKDFNNEADTPDNFQSRRPNTSFCFLDIRSPGLGDTAMYLCATSLHRGRNEKLFFGSGTQLSVL.

The CDR3 coding sequence is TGTGCCAGCAGCTTAGGCGGCAGCAACACTGAAGCTTTCTTT. Protein: CASSLGGSNTEAFF. V usage is TRBV7-8 and J usage is TRBJ1-1, with unresolved D. CDR1 and CDR2 from the germline V gene are SGHVS and FQNEAQ. V lost 1 base and J 2 bases, leaving 8 bases between the germline ends. The CDR3 loop spans 14 amino acids.

This clone has only one observation. The chain couples TRBV9 to TRBJ1-1; 11 bases map to TRBD1. The V segment lost 3 bases and the J segment 5 bases; nucleotides outside the gene matches: 6. The germline gives CDR1 SGDLS, CDR2 YYNGEE. The CDR3 runs 15 residues. Here the CDR3 DNA reads TGTGCCAGCAGCGCGGGGGGGACAGGGGGAACTGAAGCTTTCTTT. This gives the protein CASSAGGTGGTEAFF.

In DNA, the CDR3 is TGTGCCAGCAGCTCCCGTAGCGGGGGGCGGGATGAGCAGTTCTTC. Its protein is CASSSRSGGRDEQFF. V usage is TRBV13 and J usage is TRBJ2-1, with 10 bases lining up with TRBD2. With V trimmed by 4 bases and J by 8 bases, 8 bases remained unmatched. The CDR3 is 15 residues long. CDR1 is PRHDT, CDR2 FYEKMQ, per germline (reference sequence).